Presented here are 32 T cell receptor beta chains from one specimen sequenced in a study of blood T cell repertoires in COVID-19. Sequencing was performed with immunoSEQ multiplex PCR; in TCRdb, only in-frame clones are kept and a portion is missing. The repertoire holds approximately 170,000 clones, with around 87% as singletons. Material: peripheral blood. Receptors were obtained from a woman of 80 years or more with COVID-19, enrolled during active disease.

CDR3 nucleotide sequence: TGTGCCAGCAGCTTAGCAGTAGGCAGGATGGGCAATCAGCCCCAGCATTTT. The encoded protein is CASSLAVGRMGNQPQHF. The chain links TRBV7-2 to TRBJ1-5; D is uncertain. The CDR3 consists of 17 residues. CDR1 and CDR2 from the germline V gene are SGHTA and FQGNSA. Deletions cut 0 bases from V and 2 bases from J, with 14 bases between.

This clone was seen only a few times. V is TRBV7-8 and J is TRBJ2-7, with a weak D call TRBD2 (6 bases). CDR1 and CDR2 from the germline V gene are SGHVS and FQNEAQ. Trimming removed 2 bases from V and 5 bases from J, with 13 bases in between. The CDR3 is made up of 14 amino acids. The CDR3 bases are TGTGCCAGCAGCTTACTGGGGACTCGCCACGAGCAGTACTTC. This translates into CASSLLGTRHEQYF.

The chain joins TRBV28 to TRBJ2-7; 7 bases agree with TRBD1. The V gene's germline CDR1 is MDHEN and CDR2 SYDVKM. The CDR3 totals 16 residues. Trimming removed 3 bases from V and 0 bases from J; junction bases left unmatched: 8. Here the CDR3 DNA reads TGTGCCAGCAGTTTCTCAGGGGGTGCTTCCTCCTACGAGCAGTACTTC. This sequence encodes CASSFSGGASSYEQYF. The variable domain in full, with the rest retrieved from reference TRBV28 and TRBJ2-7, is DVKVTQSSRYLVKRTGEKVFLECVQDMDHENMFWYRQDPGLGLRLIYFSYDVKMKEKGDIPEGYSVSREKKERFSLILESASTNQTSMYLCASSFSGGASSYEQYFGPGTRLTVT.

This chain connects TRBV10-3 to TRBJ1-2; D gene unclear. The CDR3 runs to 11 residues. Trimming took off 7 bases at V and 0 bases at J, with 3 bases between the two ends. Germline V gene lookup returns CDR1 ENHRY and CDR2 SYGVKD. CDR3 loop: CAITANYGYTF. The DNA for the CDR3 is TGTGCCATCACCGCTAACTATGGCTACACCTTC.

V is TRBV7-8 and J is TRBJ1-2; the D is unclear. Trimming pared 5 bases from V and 7 bases from J, leaving 20 bases between. This CDR3 has 15 residues. CDR1 is SGHVS, CDR2 FQNEAQ, per germline. Here the CDR3 DNA reads TGTGCCAGCAGCCCTCGACTCCCCAAAGCCTCTGGCTACACCTTC. It yields the protein CASSPRLPKASGYTF.

This sequence joins TRBV27 and TRBJ2-3, with 11 bases that match TRBD2. The trim removed 4 bases at V and 2 bases at J, leaving 8 bases unmatched. The CDR3 runs 17 residues. The germline gives CDR1 MNHEY, CDR2 SMNVEV (reference sequence). The CDR3 reads CASSSLTSGIPTDTQYF. The CDR3, as DNA: TGTGCCAGCAGTTCCCTGACTAGCGGGATCCCCACAGATACGCAGTATTTT.

J is TRBJ1-3 and V is TRBV5-1; D perhaps matches TRBD1 (6 bases). The CDR3 sequence is 17 residues long. V lost 3 bases, J lost 4 bases, and 20 bases lay in between. The germline gives CDR1 SGHRS, CDR2 YFSETQ. CDR3 residues: CASSSLGQSGPGNTIYF. The DNA for the CDR3 is TGCGCCAGCAGCTCCCTCGGACAGTCCGGGCCAGGAAACACCATATATTTT. The entire variable domain, with the rest obtained from reference TRBV5-1 and TRBJ1-3, is as follows: KAGVTQTPRYLIKTRGQQVTLSCSPISGHRSVSWYQQTPGQGLQFLFEYFSETQRNKGNFPGRFSGRQFSNSRSEMNVSTLELGDSALYLCASSSLGQSGPGNTIYFGEGSWLTVV.

The chain couples TRBV28 to TRBJ2-1, with 8 bases fitting TRBD2. CDR1 is MDHEN and CDR2 is SYDVKM in the germline V gene. Unmatched junction bases numbered 13, after V lost 7 bases and J lost 5 bases. The CDR3 contains 16 residues. The CDR3 sequence is CASKFRGVAGNNEQFF. DNA of the CDR3: TGTGCCAGCAAGTTTAGAGGAGTAGCGGGAAACAATGAGCAGTTCTTC.

This chain uses TRBV5-1 with TRBJ1-2, with a possible D match to TRBD1 (6 bases). Germline V gene lookup returns CDR1 SGHRS and CDR2 YFSETQ. This CDR3 is 16 amino acids long. The V end was cut by 1 base, the J end by 8 bases, with 21 bases between. CDR3 nucleotides: TGCGCCAGCAGCTTGCAACAGGGATCCAGAGGGAGAGGCTACACCTTC. It yields the protein CASSLQQGSRGRGYTF.

The chain couples TRBV10-3 to TRBJ1-6; D is possibly TRBD1 (6 bases). The V end lost 10 bases, the J end lost 8 bases, and 18 bases lay between the germline ends. Germline lookup yields CDR1 ENHRY and CDR2 SYGVKD. The CDR3 runs to 14 residues. CDR3 region: CANGDQGSDSPLHF. CDR3 sequence (DNA): TGTGCCAACGGGGACCAGGGGAGCGATTCACCCCTCCACTTT.

The genes are TRBV6-2 or TRBV6-3 and TRBJ2-2; 8 bases are a match to TRBD1. Germline CDR1 and CDR2: MNHEY and SVGEGT. This CDR3 is built from 15 residues. V lost 3 bases to trimming and J lost 6 bases; unmatched junction nucleotides: 6. The CDR3 protein is CASSYWDRRSGELFF. CDR3 nucleotide sequence: TGTGCCAGCAGTTATTGGGACAGGCGTTCCGGGGAGCTGTTTTTT.

The genes are TRBV4-3 and TRBJ2-3; 7 nucleotides align to TRBD2. The germline gives CDR1 LGHNA, CDR2 YSLEER. The CDR3 is 14 amino acids. V lost 3 bases and J lost 10; bases outside the gene matches: 10. The CDR3: CASSQGGGASAQYF. CDR3 nucleotides: TGCGCCAGCAGCCAGGGGGGAGGGGCTAGCGCGCAGTATTTT.

The chain carries TRBV28 and TRBJ2-7; 8 bases align to TRBD1. J was trimmed by 1 base and V by 6 bases; bases with no gene match: 5. Germline V gene lookup returns CDR1 MDHEN and CDR2 SYDVKM. CDR3 length: 14 residues. CDR3 amino acids: CASRTTGESYEQYF. In nucleotides, the CDR3 is TGTGCCAGCAGAACGACAGGGGAGTCCTACGAGCAGTACTTC. Full variable domain (missing parts from reference TRBV28 and TRBJ2-7): DVKVTQSSRYLVKRTGEKVFLECVQDMDHENMFWYRQDPGLGLRLIYFSYDVKMKEKGDIPEGYSVSREKKERFSLILESASTNQTSMYLCASRTTGESYEQYFGPGTRLTVT.

The chain employs TRBV5-4 and TRBJ2-7; TRBD2 aligns across 8 bases. The V gene's germline CDR1 is SGHNT and CDR2 YYREEE (reference sequence). Unmatched junction bases numbered 16, after V lost 4 bases and J lost 7 bases. The CDR3 sequence is 16 residues long. The CDR3 here is CASSTLAGPDSREQYF. CDR3 DNA: TGTGCCAGCAGCACCTTAGCGGGACCCGATTCCAGGGAGCAGTACTTC.

This chain uses TRBV3-1 (or the pseudogene TRBV3-2) with TRBJ1-4; 8 bases agree with TRBD1. Germline assignment: CDR1 LGHDT and CDR2 YNNKEL (reference sequence). There are 14 residues in the CDR3. The V gene end was trimmed by 3 bases and the J gene end by 14 bases; junction bases not matched to a gene: 11. The CDR3 DNA is TGTGCCAGCAGCCAGCTCCCCGGCACAGGGGGGCTGTTTTTT. Its translation is CASSQLPGTGGLFF.

The chain employs TRBV18 and TRBJ1-6; tentative D call: TRBD1 (5 bases). Trimming left V 2 bases short and J 0 bases short, with 11 bases between. This CDR3 has 17 residues. Germline CDR1 reads KGHSH; CDR2 reads LQKENI. The CDR3 coding sequence is TGTGCCAGCTCACCAGGGGCCGTGAGCTCCTATAATTCACCCCTCCACTTT. Its translation is CASSPGAVSSYNSPLHF.

The chain is built from TRBV11-2 and TRBJ1-1, with TRBD1 identical over 10 bases. Germline CDR1 is SGHAT and CDR2 is FQNNGV. The CDR3 runs to 16 residues. V was pared by 0 bases and J by 2 bases, with 3 bases of the junction left unmatched. For the CDR3, the DNA is TGTGCCAGCAGCTTAGATGGGACAGGGGATAACACTGAAGCTTTCTTT. Translation: CASSLDGTGDNTEAFF.

This chain joins TRBV7-2 and TRBJ1-1; TRBD1 matches 7 bases. CDR3 length: 15 amino acids. The V segment lost 4 bases and the J segment 6 bases; nucleotides outside the gene matches: 11. From germline, CDR1 is SGHTA and CDR2 FQGNSA. CDR3 protein: CASSSSTGFVPEAFF. Here the CDR3 DNA reads TGTGCCAGCAGCTCTTCGACAGGGTTTGTTCCTGAAGCTTTCTTT.

The CDR3 coding sequence is TGCGCCAGCAGCCAAGAAGGGCAGGGGGCCTTGGGGTGGGATGAAGCTTTCTTT. Translated, it gives CASSQEGQGALGWDEAFF. This chain joins TRBV4-1 and TRBJ1-1; the match to TRBD1 covers 8 bases. The V gene's germline CDR1 is MGHRA and CDR2 YSYEKL. The CDR3 is 18 amino acids. J gave up 7 bases and V 0 bases, and 16 bases lay outside the gene matches.

CDR3 amino acids: CASSQGSGQRLFF. In nucleotides, the CDR3 is TGTGCCAGCAGCCAAGGGAGCGGACAGAGACTGTTTTTT. The chain links TRBV3-1 (or the pseudogene TRBV3-2) to TRBJ1-4, with D tentatively TRBD1 (6 bases). Germline V gene data show CDR1 as LGHDT and CDR2 as YNNKEL (reference sequence). Trimming cost V 1 base and J 13 bases, with 13 bases left between them. The CDR3 has 13 residues.

This clone occurred a few times. The chain carries TRBV4-2 and TRBJ2-7, with 10 bases matching TRBD2. This CDR3 comprises 15 residues. Germline assignment: CDR1 LGHNA and CDR2 YNFKEQ. The V segment lost 1 base and the J segment 3 bases; nucleotides outside the gene matches: 3. CDR3 residues: CASSQAASGSYEQYF. The CDR3 DNA sequence: TGTGCCAGCAGCCAAGCGGCTAGCGGGAGCTACGAGCAGTACTTC.

This clone was detected once. The rearrangement uses TRBV5-1 and TRBJ1-2, with 7 bases fitting TRBD1. V trimming: 4 bases; J trimming: 2 bases; junction bases outside the gene matches: 5. CDR3 length: 14 amino acids. Per germline, CDR1 SGHRS and CDR2 YFSETQ. The CDR3 DNA reads as TGCGCCAGCAGCCCGGGACAGCAAAACTATGGCTACACCTTC. It is translated as CASSPGQQNYGYTF.

The chain has TRBV14 and TRBJ1-3; tentative D call: TRBD1 (5 bases). Trimming shortened V by 9 bases and J by 1 base, and 13 bases separated the two germline ends. Germline values: CDR1 SGHDN, CDR2 FVKESK. The CDR3 sequence is 14 residues long. The CDR3 DNA follows: TGTGCCAGAGGGGTCGATTCTTCTGGAAACACCATATATTTT. Protein sequence: CARGVDSSGNTIYF.

This clone appeared once. This sequence joins TRBV5-5 and TRBJ1-2; 7 bases are a match to TRBD1. This CDR3 comprises 14 residues. CDR1 and CDR2 from the germline V gene are SGHKS and YYEKEE (reference sequence). V lost 4 bases to trimming and J lost 2 bases; unmatched junction nucleotides: 5. The CDR3 DNA reads TGTGCCAGCAGCGCACAGGGGACCAACTATGGCTACACCTTC. It is translated as CASSAQGTNYGYTF.

CDR3 in amino acids: CASSYPRGQGVGYTF. In nucleotides, the CDR3 is TGTGCCAGCAGTTACCCTAGGGGACAGGGGGTTGGCTACACCTTC. The V and J genes are TRBV28 and TRBJ1-2; 11 nucleotides agree with TRBD1. The V gene's germline CDR1 is MDHEN and CDR2 SYDVKM. V gave up 4 bases and J gave up 7 bases; unmatched junction bases: 8. The CDR3 is 15 residues long.

The V gene is TRBV14, the J gene TRBJ1-2; D ambiguous. V gave up 1 base and J gave up 1 base, with 7 bases separating them. This CDR3 comprises 14 residues. CDR1 and CDR2 from the germline V gene are SGHDN and FVKESK. The CDR3 region is CASSQVHGNYGYTF. Here the CDR3 DNA reads TGTGCCAGCAGCCAAGTTCACGGTAACTATGGCTACACCTTC.

This sequence joins TRBV4-1 and TRBJ2-7; 7 bases line up with TRBD2. Germline values: CDR1 MGHRA, CDR2 YSYEKL. This CDR3 contains 15 residues. Unmatched junction bases numbered 10, after V lost 1 base and J lost 7 bases. CDR3 region: CASSQGGTGEGEQYF. The DNA of the CDR3 is TGCGCCAGCAGCCAAGGTGGGACCGGGGAGGGAGAGCAGTACTTC.

The chain links TRBV9 to TRBJ2-1; TRBD2 matches 10 bases. This CDR3 is 15 amino acids long. V lost 4 bases, J lost 5 bases, and 6 bases stayed unmatched. Germline CDR1 SGDLS, CDR2 YYNGEE. The CDR3 region has the DNA TGTGCCAGCAGCTTCGGACTAGCGGAGCACAATGAGCAGTTCTTC. Amino acids: CASSFGLAEHNEQFF.

The CDR3 loop is CASRGTGKYGYTF. Here the CDR3 DNA reads TGTGCCAGTAGAGGGACAGGCAAGTATGGCTACACCTTC. The rearrangement joins TRBV19 to TRBJ1-2; 8 bases are a match to TRBD1. The CDR3 is 13 residues long. The germline V gene has CDR1 LNHDA and CDR2 SQIVND (reference sequence). J lost 5 bases, V lost 6 bases, and 5 bases had no gene match.

This clone has a single count. The chain links TRBV24-1 to TRBJ2-1, with 8 bases aligning to TRBD1. The CDR3 is 16 amino acids. V trimming: 3 bases; J trimming: 3 bases; junction bases outside the gene matches: 6. Germline V gene lookup returns CDR1 KGHDR and CDR2 SFDVKD. The CDR3 here is CATSDRQGSNYNEQFF. The CDR3 region has the DNA TGTGCCACCAGTGATCGACAGGGGAGCAACTACAATGAGCAGTTCTTC.

This chain uses TRBV13 with TRBJ2-1; the D gene is possibly TRBD2 (6 bases). This CDR3 contains 15 residues. Germline V gives CDR1 PRHDT, CDR2 FYEKMQ (reference sequence). Trimming shortened V by 5 bases and J by 5 bases, and 16 bases separated the two germline ends. The CDR3 DNA reads as TGTGCCAGCAGCCCAAGGCCCGGGAGTAACAATGAGCAGTTCTTC. Translated: CASSPRPGSNNEQFF.

The rearrangement joins TRBV7-2 to TRBJ2-3, with a tentative D call TRBD1 (5 bases). The length of the CDR3 is 14 residues. Germline CDR1 reads SGHTA; CDR2 reads FQGNSA. V lost 3 bases to trimming and J lost 0 bases, with 7 bases between them. The CDR3 loop is CASSFDSSTDTQYF. Written as DNA, the CDR3 is TGTGCCAGCAGCTTTGACAGTAGCACAGATACGCAGTATTTT.